This TCR beta chain was documented in a study of technical replicates of blood from several donors. This CDR3 has 16 residues. V lost 1 base to trimming and J lost 7 bases, with 14 bases between them. From germline, CDR1 is SGHTA and CDR2 FQGNSA. This clone was detected a few times. Only in-frame clones appear in the TCRdb table, and some are missing; sequencing was by immunoSEQ multiplex PCR. The table records more than 60,000 clones, roughly 89% of them present only once. The sample was PBMCs. V is TRBV7-2 and J is TRBJ1-6; D is perhaps TRBD1 (5 bases). The clonotype originates from a human donor in good health. Some clones in this sample may be carry-over from other donors' samples. CDR3 nucleotides: TGTGCCAGCAGCTTAGGTAGGCTTGCAGGGAATTCACCCCTCCACTTT. It translates to CASSLGRLAGNSPLHF.